These 20 T cell receptor beta chains share one sample of origin, sequenced in a study of spatial heterogeneity in lung cancer. The time point: sample taken at primary tumor resection. TCRdb reprocessed the 5' RACE reads via MiXCR and lists one record per CDR3 protein. In the table there are about 14,000 distinct CDR3 sequences, approximately 4.8% of which are singletons. The antigens these receptors bind are not known. Broader study findings: Counts of expanded alpha and beta TCRs within tumors tracked the tumor nonsynonymous mutation count.

This specimen consisted of lung tumor tissue, obtained at surgery. These receptor sequences come from a female donor with early-stage non-small cell lung cancer.

Many counts were recorded for this clonotype. The library was built for alpha chains, so this beta chain is an off-target read and its size means little. This rearrangement joins TRBV2 to TRBJ1-5; 7 bases fit TRBD1. The CDR3 contains 13 residues. Trimming removed 6 bases from V and 2 bases from J; junction bases left unmatched: 1. CDR1 and CDR2 (germline): SNHLY, FYNNEI. CDR3 loop: CASRGTGNQPQHF. The CDR3 DNA reads TGTGCCAGCAGGGGGACAGGCAATCAGCCCCAGCATTTT.

A remark on this clonotype: The library was built for alpha chains, so this beta chain is an off-target read and its size means little. The chain employs TRBV20-1 and TRBJ1-1; no reliable D call. CDR1 and CDR2 (germline): DFQATT, SNEGSKA (reference sequence). The CDR3 covers 13 residues. V dropped 3 bases and J dropped 7 bases, with 15 bases sitting between them. The CDR3 loop is CSASDVLAGEAFF. CDR3 DNA: TGCAGTGCTAGTGATGTATTGGCGGGTGAAGCTTTCTTT.

This clonotype occurred many times. This beta chain represents an off-target read in a library built for alpha chains; its size is of limited meaning. CDR3 protein: CASTGNRGFVSRTGELFF. CDR3 nucleotide sequence: TGTGCCAGCACCGGGAACAGGGGGTTCGTTTCGCGTACCGGGGAGCTGTTTTTT. The V and J genes are TRBV12-3 or TRBV12-4 and TRBJ2-2; 8 nucleotides agree with TRBD1. The V gene end was trimmed by 7 bases and the J gene end by 5 bases; junction bases not matched to a gene: 18. CDR3 size: 18 residues.

This clonotype was found many times. With the library built for alpha chains, this beta chain is off target and its frequency is not meaningful. The V and J genes are TRBV20-1 and TRBJ2-4; D is uncertain. Trimming stripped 0 bases from V and 4 bases from J, with 13 bases between. CDR1 is DFQATT, CDR2 SNEGSKA, per germline (reference sequence). The CDR3 is 15 amino acids. CDR3 in amino acids: CSARDLDRLKNIQYF. In DNA, the CDR3 is TGCAGTGCTAGAGATCTCGACCGTCTGAAAAACATTCAGTACTTC.

This clonotype was recorded at least ten times. The size of this beta chain means little, since it is a stray read in a library made for alpha chains. The chain is built from TRBV4-3 and TRBJ2-2; 9 bases are a match to TRBD1. Trimming cost V 0 bases and J 4 bases; bases outside gene matches: 6. CDR3 size: 17 residues. From germline, CDR1 is LGHNA and CDR2 YSLEER. CDR3 sequence: CASSQDPSGQGTGELFF. In DNA form, the CDR3 reads TGCGCCAGCAGCCAAGATCCATCGGGACAGGGCACCGGGGAGCTGTTTTTT.

This clonotype was seen a few times. This beta chain is a stray sequence in a library constructed for alpha chains; its clone size is not meaningful. The V call is TRBV7-2, the J call TRBJ2-3; no definite D call. CDR1 is SGHTA, CDR2 FQGNSA, per germline. This CDR3 is 15 amino acids long. The ends were cut back, 2 bases at V and 0 bases at J, with 9 bases in the middle. The CDR3 sequence is CASSLRWASTDTQYF. CDR3 DNA sequence: TGTGCCAGCAGCTTAAGGTGGGCTAGCACAGATACGCAGTATTTT.

This clonotype has at least ten counts. For a library built for alpha chains, this beta chain is a stray read; little rests on its size. The rearrangement uses TRBV9 and TRBJ1-2; 7 nucleotides match TRBD1. The CDR3 extends over 13 amino acids. CDR1 is SGDLS and CDR2 is YYNGEE in the germline V gene. V shed 3 bases and J 4 bases; nucleotides not matched to a gene: 3. CDR3 sequence reads: CASSAGTVYGYTF. For the CDR3, the DNA is TGTGCCAGCAGCGCCGGGACAGTCTATGGCTACACCTTC. Combining the CDR3 with reference TRBV9 and TRBJ1-2 gives the whole variable domain DSGVTQTPKHLITATGQRVTLRCSPRSGDLSVYWYQQSLDQGLQFLIQYYNGEERAKGNILERFSAQQFPDLHSELNLSSLELGDSALYFCASSAGTVYGYTFGSGTRLTVV.

The sample holds many counts of this clonotype. This beta chain came through as a stray read in a library set up for alpha chains, and its size says little. The chain is built from TRBV20-1 and TRBJ2-3, with D unclear. The germline V gene encodes CDR1 DFQATT and CDR2 SNEGSKA (reference sequence). Trimming removed 1 base from V and 1 base from J, with 9 bases in between. The CDR3 runs 14 residues. CDR3 nucleotides: TGCAGTGCTAGAGTTAACAGCCGCACAGATACGCAGTATTTT. Protein: CSARVNSRTDTQYF.

Worth noting for this clonotype: The library was prepared for alpha chains; this beta chain is a stray read, so its frequency means little. The chain has TRBV5-1 and TRBJ2-5; 11 bases fit TRBD2. The CDR3 length is 14 residues. Germline CDR1 is SGHRS and CDR2 is YFSETQ. The ends lost 4 bases at V and 3 bases at J; junction bases unmatched: 2. The DNA for the CDR3 is TGCGCCAGCAGCGAGGGACTAGCGGAAGAGACCCAGTACTTC. It codes for CASSEGLAEETQYF.

This clonotype has a count of ten or more. The library was built for alpha chains, so this beta chain is an off-target read and its size means little. The gene calls are TRBV5-1 and TRBJ2-2, with 13 bases aligning to TRBD2. CDR1 is SGHRS and CDR2 is YFSETQ in the germline V gene. V was clipped by 3 bases and J by 2 bases; unmatched bases: 4. CDR3 size: 17 residues. CDR3 coding DNA: TGCGCCAGCAGCTACAGACTAGCGGGGGGAAACACCGGGGAGCTGTTTTTT. Its translation is CASSYRLAGGNTGELFF.

This clonotype was picked up many times. This beta chain turned up in a library designed for alpha chains; as an off-target read, its abundance says little. V usage is TRBV5-1 and J usage is TRBJ2-7; D is unclear. Trimming shortened V by 1 base and J by 2 bases, and 10 bases separated the two germline ends. Germline values: CDR1 SGHRS, CDR2 YFSETQ. The CDR3 spans 14 residues. The CDR3 DNA reads as TGCGCCAGCAGCTTGTCGGTACCTACCTACGAGCAGTACTTC. It yields the protein CASSLSVPTYEQYF.

As to this clonotype: Being off target in a library aimed at alpha chains, this beta chain has a size of little meaning. This chain connects TRBV7-9 to TRBJ2-5; 7 nucleotides match TRBD2. The CDR3 has 13 residues. Losses at the gene ends were 5 bases for V and 2 bases for J; bases not matched to a gene: 2. CDR1 SEHNR and CDR2 FQNEAQ come from the germline V gene (reference sequence). CDR3 coding DNA: TGTGCCAGCAGCCGGACTAGTCAAGAGACCCAGTACTTC. Its protein is CASSRTSQETQYF.

At least ten counts were recorded for this clonotype. Since it is a stray read in a library aimed at alpha chains, this beta chain has a size that is not meaningful. The chain recombines TRBV9 with TRBJ1-1, with 11 bases aligning to TRBD1. The CDR3 sequence is 17 residues long. The junction had 12 bases not matched to a gene; V was cut back by 4 bases and J by 4 bases. In germline, CDR1 is SGDLS, CDR2 YYNGEE. The CDR3 nucleotides read TGTGCCAGCAGCCCCGGGGACAGGGGGGTGTGGGGCACTGAAGCTTTCTTT. This translates into CASSPGDRGVWGTEAFF.

The table lists this clonotype with a few counts. This beta chain was picked up by a library intended for alpha chains and is off target, so its count carries little meaning. The chain is built from TRBV9 and TRBJ2-3, with 7 nucleotides matching TRBD2. Germline V gene data show CDR1 as SGDLS and CDR2 as YYNGEE. J lost 1 base, V lost 4 bases, and 9 bases had no gene match. This CDR3 has 16 residues. CDR3 coding DNA: TGTGCCAGCAGCCCCCAGGCCAGCGGGGGCACAGATACGCAGTATTTT. Translating it yields CASSPQASGGTDTQYF.

This clonotype was seen repeatedly, ten times or more. This beta chain turned up in a library designed for alpha chains; as an off-target read, its abundance says little. This sequence joins TRBV7-2 and TRBJ1-6, with D maybe TRBD1 (6 bases). CDR1 is SGHTA, CDR2 FQGNSA, per germline. This CDR3 is 14 amino acids long. Trimming cost V 3 bases and J 10 bases, with 13 bases left between them. This chain's CDR3 is CASSFTGFWSPLHF. The CDR3 DNA follows: TGTGCCAGCAGCTTTACAGGGTTTTGGTCACCCCTCCACTTT.

This clonotype appeared many times. This beta chain came through as a stray read in a library set up for alpha chains, and its size says little. The V and J genes are TRBV4-3 and TRBJ2-7, with 9 bases identical to TRBD1. The germline V gene encodes CDR1 LGHNA and CDR2 YSLEER. The CDR3 has 20 amino acids. V dropped 0 bases and J dropped 10; count of bases not matched to a gene: 25. The CDR3 DNA follows: TGCGCCAGCAGCCAAGATTGGGGCAGCACTGCCCGGACAGGGGTAAACCCCCAGTACTTC. This translates into CASSQDWGSTARTGVNPQYF.

This clonotype was counted at least ten times. This beta chain was picked up by a library intended for alpha chains and is off target, so its count carries little meaning. CDR3 loop: CASSVVGGLEAFF. CDR3 DNA: TGTGCCAGCTCGGTCGTAGGGGGCTTGGAGGCTTTCTTT. The V and J genes are TRBV6-1 and TRBJ1-1; 7 nucleotides agree with TRBD1. Germline CDR1 MNHNS, CDR2 SASEGT. The CDR3 extends over 13 amino acids. Unmatched junction bases numbered 14, after V lost 8 bases and J lost 11 bases.

In its sample, this clonotype was seen many times. This beta chain is an unintended read in a library built for alpha chains; its size means little. The chain employs TRBV7-9 and TRBJ1-3; the D is unclear. Germline V gives CDR1 SEHNR, CDR2 FQNEAQ (reference sequence). The CDR3 is 16 amino acids. Trimming removed 3 bases at V and 0 bases at J, with 12 bases between. The DNA of the CDR3 is TGTGCCAGCAGCTTGACCCTTGGGGTCTCTGGAAACACCATATATTTT. Amino acid sequence: CASSLTLGVSGNTIYF.

In its sample, this clonotype was seen many times. This beta chain is an unintended read in a library built for alpha chains; its size means little. The rearrangement uses TRBV27 and TRBJ2-7, with 9 bases identical to TRBD1. CDR3 length: 14 residues. Per germline, CDR1 MNHEY and CDR2 SMNVEV (reference sequence). Trimming removed 7 bases from V and 6 bases from J; junction bases left unmatched: 10. CDR3 coding DNA: TGTGCCAGCAACCCTGGACAGGGGTGGGCCGAGCAGTACTTC. Its protein product is CASNPGQGWAEQYF.

This clonotype was detected many times. Since the library was made to target alpha chains, this beta chain is a stray read and its abundance is not meaningful. V is TRBV25-1 and J is TRBJ2-2, with 8 nucleotides matching TRBD1. Germline V CDR1 and CDR2: MGHDK, SYGVNS. The CDR3 extends over 16 amino acids. V shed 4 bases, J shed 2 bases, and the junction held 6 bases outside the gene matches. The CDR3 sequence: CASSGPDRANTGELFF. CDR3 DNA: TGTGCCAGCAGTGGACCGGACAGGGCCAACACCGGGGAGCTGTTTTTT.